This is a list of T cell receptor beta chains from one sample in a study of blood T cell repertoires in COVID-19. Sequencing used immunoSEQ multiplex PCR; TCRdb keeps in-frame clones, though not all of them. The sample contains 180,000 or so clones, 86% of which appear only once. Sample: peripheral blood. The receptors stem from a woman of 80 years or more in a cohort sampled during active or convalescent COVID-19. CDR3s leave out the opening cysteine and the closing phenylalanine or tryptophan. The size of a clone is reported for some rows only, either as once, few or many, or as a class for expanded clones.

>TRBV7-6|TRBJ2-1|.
ASSLQAGVDNEQF
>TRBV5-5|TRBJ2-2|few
ASSLPGVGELF
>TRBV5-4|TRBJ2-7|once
ASSSKRGDYEQY
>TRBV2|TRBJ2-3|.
AVRLRVSLSPWTDTQY
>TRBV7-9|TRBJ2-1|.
ASSLDSGRAPEQF
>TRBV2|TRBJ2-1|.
ASKLDRNNEQF
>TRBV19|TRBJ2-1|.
ASRAKLANEQF
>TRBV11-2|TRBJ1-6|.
ASSLVRGIRSPLH
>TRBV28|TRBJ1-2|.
ASMAGDRVGANYGYT
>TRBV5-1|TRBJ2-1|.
ASSLGLAGANEQF